This TCR beta chain was obtained from a study of blood T cell repertoires in COVID-19. About the research overall: Material from acute and convalescent COVID-19 was sourced from the United States, Italy and Spain.

This CDR3 has 18 amino acids. CDR1 and CDR2 from the germline V gene are SGHKS and YYEKEE (reference sequence). J gave up 0 bases and V 3 bases, and 9 bases lay outside the gene matches. Original methodology: The authors estimated nucleated cell counts from reference gene primer amplification. Method: immunoSEQ multiplex PCR; TCRdb's copy keeps in-frame clones and lacks some. The DNA was the basis for D and trimming; V, J and clone size are from that table. This sample yields 100,000 to 150,000 clones, of which approximately 85% are seen a single time; less than 8.5% belongs to the top ten. This sequence joins TRBV5-5 and TRBJ1-5; 10 bases are shared with TRBD1. The receptor was isolated from a man aged 80 or over with active or convalescent COVID-19. The sample comprised peripheral blood. The CDR3 DNA follows: TGTGCCAGCAGCTCCGGACAGGGGGGCGCTAATAGCAATCAGCCCCAGCATTTT. Encoded protein: CASSSGQGGANSNQPQHF.